Listed below are T cell receptor beta chains from one sample, sequenced in a study of post-analysis software for immune sequencing data. Each CDR3 protein is one row after TCRdb ran MiXCR on the PCR reads. The sample holds roughly 430,000 distinct CDR3 sequences, approximately 38% seen once. The sequenced sample was blood. The receptors originated from a girl aged 2-10 years with multiple sclerosis. Each CDR3 is given with its conserved first and last residue. Fields, in order: V gene, D gene, J gene, CDR3 protein. The D gene is left open where the match is weak.

v_call: TRBV10-3; d_call: TRBD1; j_call: TRBJ2-3; cdr3_aa: CAISEPGTGWTDTQDF
v_call: TRBV10-3; d_call: -; j_call: TRBJ2-5; cdr3_aa: CAISEPTVNQGETQYF
v_call: TRBV20-1; d_call: -; j_call: TRBJ1-2; cdr3_aa: CSARSGTTKRANYGYTF
v_call: TRBV5-6; d_call: -; j_call: TRBJ2-5; cdr3_aa: CASRRTGAQETQYF
v_call: TRBV29-1; d_call: -; j_call: TRBJ1-4; cdr3_aa: CSVGTLANEKLFF
v_call: TRBV7-7; d_call: TRBD1; j_call: TRBJ2-7; cdr3_aa: CASSSRTGDSYEQYF
v_call: TRBV20-1; d_call: TRBD1; j_call: TRBJ1-1; cdr3_aa: CSAVQGLNTEAFF
v_call: TRBV12-3/TRBV12-4; d_call: -; j_call: TRBJ2-5; cdr3_aa: CASSPQDSQETQYF
v_call: TRBV28; d_call: -; j_call: TRBJ2-5; cdr3_aa: CASRLSEQETQYF
v_call: TRBV28; d_call: -; j_call: TRBJ1-1; cdr3_aa: CASGVSGGGGTEAFF
v_call: TRBV19; d_call: -; j_call: TRBJ1-2; cdr3_aa: CASSVKINYGYTF
v_call: TRBV27; d_call: TRBD1; j_call: TRBJ1-5; cdr3_aa: CASSSRDRGGQPQHF
v_call: TRBV12-3/TRBV12-4; d_call: TRBD1; j_call: TRBJ2-7; cdr3_aa: CASSWTGDEQYF
v_call: TRBV28; d_call: -; j_call: TRBJ2-7; cdr3_aa: CAVSQQGQSSYEQYF
v_call: TRBV10-3; d_call: -; j_call: TRBJ2-1; cdr3_aa: CAISPDSYNEQFF
v_call: TRBV28; d_call: TRBD1; j_call: TRBJ2-6; cdr3_aa: CASSSPGQGIAGANVLTF
v_call: TRBV15; d_call: TRBD1; j_call: TRBJ2-5; cdr3_aa: CATSRDRDRGETQYF
v_call: TRBV7-8; d_call: -; j_call: TRBJ2-1; cdr3_aa: CASSLRRDTVNEQFF
v_call: TRBV5-5; d_call: -; j_call: TRBJ2-7; cdr3_aa: CASSFKGYEQYF
v_call: TRBV2; d_call: -; j_call: -; cdr3_aa: CASKGRVQETQFF
v_call: TRBV3-1; d_call: -; j_call: TRBJ1-1; cdr3_aa: CASSQSFGGGTEAFF
v_call: TRBV5-1; d_call: TRBD1; j_call: TRBJ1-2; cdr3_aa: CASSPTGGAGYGYTF
v_call: TRBV20-1; d_call: -; j_call: TRBJ1-1; cdr3_aa: CSARDLGGSTEAFF
v_call: TRBV21-1; d_call: -; j_call: TRBJ2-1; cdr3_aa: CTSDIIRDRYDEQFF
v_call: TRBV20-1; d_call: -; j_call: TRBJ2-7; cdr3_aa: CSARRPSYEQYF
v_call: TRBV20-1; d_call: -; j_call: TRBJ2-6; cdr3_aa: CSASSMLGAGANVLTF
v_call: TRBV7-7; d_call: -; j_call: TRBJ2-1; cdr3_aa: CASSLEVRTSSYNEQFF
v_call: TRBV29-1; d_call: TRBD2; j_call: -; cdr3_aa: CSVISGSCYEQYF
v_call: TRBV29-1; d_call: TRBD1; j_call: TRBJ2-7; cdr3_aa: CSVEIAGGYEQYF
v_call: TRBV28; d_call: -; j_call: TRBJ2-7; cdr3_aa: CASTTPRGFHYEQYF
v_call: TRBV6-5; d_call: -; j_call: TRBJ2-5; cdr3_aa: CASSYSQIKQETQYF
v_call: TRBV29-1; d_call: -; j_call: TRBJ2-7; cdr3_aa: CSVEVGVRAYEQYF
v_call: TRBV7-8; d_call: TRBD1; j_call: TRBJ2-2; cdr3_aa: CASSLSPPRQGNTGELFF
v_call: TRBV29-1; d_call: -; j_call: TRBJ1-2; cdr3_aa: CSVAGHNDYGYTF
v_call: TRBV20-1; d_call: -; j_call: TRBJ2-5; cdr3_aa: CSARRGETQYF
v_call: TRBV5-6; d_call: TRBD1; j_call: TRBJ1-4; cdr3_aa: CASSWLTGGNEKLFF
v_call: TRBV11-2; d_call: TRBD2; j_call: TRBJ2-1; cdr3_aa: CASSLVGVAASGIANEQFF
v_call: TRBV29-1; d_call: -; j_call: TRBJ1-1; cdr3_aa: CSVSPRDTEAFF
v_call: TRBV6-6; d_call: TRBD1; j_call: TRBJ1-2; cdr3_aa: CASSREQGRYGYTF
v_call: TRBV6-1; d_call: -; j_call: TRBJ2-5; cdr3_aa: CASSETGVETQYF
v_call: TRBV6-1; d_call: -; j_call: TRBJ1-6; cdr3_aa: CASSDLWTGPSSPLHF
v_call: TRBV12-3/TRBV12-4; d_call: TRBD1; j_call: TRBJ2-1; cdr3_aa: CASMGTADNEQFF
v_call: TRBV14; d_call: TRBD1; j_call: TRBJ2-7; cdr3_aa: CASSPYIFITRTGARRSYEQYF
v_call: TRBV6-5; d_call: -; j_call: TRBJ1-1; cdr3_aa: CASSYWAPQVSSNTEAFF
v_call: TRBV18; d_call: -; j_call: TRBJ2-1; cdr3_aa: CASSQAVDEQFF
v_call: TRBV7-2; d_call: -; j_call: TRBJ2-6; cdr3_aa: CASSLDGTGGANVLTF
v_call: TRBV6-2/TRBV6-3; d_call: -; j_call: TRBJ1-2; cdr3_aa: CASSYSTSSGYTF
v_call: TRBV7-2; d_call: -; j_call: TRBJ1-2; cdr3_aa: CASSPWGGTTGVFGYTF
v_call: TRBV5-1; d_call: -; j_call: TRBJ1-1; cdr3_aa: CASSTLTWGVDKAFF
v_call: TRBV6-5; d_call: -; j_call: TRBJ2-1; cdr3_aa: CASSYWSGDNEQFF
v_call: TRBV20-1; d_call: -; j_call: TRBJ2-3; cdr3_aa: CSARMALVPTDTQYF
v_call: TRBV4-2; d_call: -; j_call: -; cdr3_aa: CASSQDRQDEQYF
v_call: TRBV2; d_call: TRBD1; j_call: TRBJ1-1; cdr3_aa: CASSTGQGNAEAFF
v_call: TRBV10-3; d_call: TRBD1; j_call: TRBJ2-7; cdr3_aa: CAAEPGQRAYEQYF
v_call: TRBV12-3/TRBV12-4; d_call: -; j_call: TRBJ1-2; cdr3_aa: CASSLFQGYTF
v_call: TRBV20-1; d_call: -; j_call: TRBJ2-1; cdr3_aa: CSARGALSKYNEQFF
v_call: TRBV12-3/TRBV12-4; d_call: -; j_call: TRBJ1-6; cdr3_aa: CASSYLGYNSPLHF